A selection of T cell receptor beta chains follows, all from one sample in a study of PD-L1 blockade in urothelial cancer. Profiled with immunoSEQ multiplex PCR; TCRdb holds only in-frame clones, not every one. The sample has 130,000 or so clones; less than 85% are singletons. Sample: PBMCs, taken around atezolizumab (anti-PD-L1) treatment. These TCRs come from a man aged 50 to 60 with urothelial cancer. Each CDR3 is given with its conserved first and last residue. The D gene is left open where the match is weak. A row's size may be missing; if present it is once, few, many or a size class.

j_call,d_call,clone_size,v_call,cdr3_nt,cdr3_aa
TRBJ2-1,TRBD2,NA,TRBV28,TGTGCCAGCAGGGGTGTGAGGACTAGCCTTTCCTACAATGAGCAGTTCTTC,CASRGVRTSLSYNEQFF
TRBJ1-4,TRBD1,NA,TRBV5-5,TGTGCCAGCAGCCCCGTGGACAGGGCTTCTAATGAAAAACTGTTTTTT,CASSPVDRASNEKLFF
TRBJ1-3,NA,NA,TRBV11-2,TGTGCCAGCAGCTTACAGAGGCAGGGCACCATATATTTT,CASSLQRQGTIYF
TRBJ2-3,NA,NA,TRBV7-8,TGTGCCAGCAGCCCGAGAGGGGACAACCTTGGCACAGATACGCAGTATTTT,CASSPRGDNLGTDTQYF
TRBJ1-5,NA,NA,TRBV7-8,TGTGCCAGCAGCTTATCTTTGACAGTGTTTAATCAGCCCCAGCATTTT,CASSLSLTVFNQPQHF
TRBJ1-1,NA,NA,TRBV2,TGTGCCAGCAGTGAACAGACAGGCACTGAAGCTTTCTTT,CASSEQTGTEAFF
TRBJ1-2,TRBD1,NA,TRBV19,TGTGCCAGTAGTAAAATAACCGGGACAGGGAGCTATGGCTACACCTTC,CASSKITGTGSYGYTF
TRBJ2-7,TRBD2,few,TRBV7-9,TGTGCCAGCAGCTTAGGAATGGGGGGGGGTAACAGCTCCTACGAGCAGTACTTC,CASSLGMGGGNSSYEQYF
TRBJ2-1,TRBD2,NA,TRBV30,TGTGCCTGGACGGGACTAGCGGGAAGGGGGAATGAGCAGTTCTTC,CAWTGLAGRGNEQFF
TRBJ2-1,TRBD2,NA,TRBV7-8,TGTGCCAGCAGCCCCACTAGCGGGAGATTTAGTGAGCAGTTCTTC,CASSPTSGRFSEQFF
TRBJ1-2,NA,NA,TRBV5-1,TGCGCCAGCAGCTTGGGGCAGAACTATGGCTACACCTTC,CASSLGQNYGYTF
TRBJ2-1,TRBD2,NA,TRBV7-3,TGTGCCAGCAGCTCCGGGACTAGCTTAATAAATGAGCAGTTCTTC,CASSSGTSLINEQFF
TRBJ2-1,NA,few,TRBV9,TGTGCCAGCAGCGTAGGCTCGGACCCAAAAGGGGTAAGCTCCTACAATGAGCAGTTCTTC,CASSVGSDPKGVSSYNEQFF
TRBJ2-1,TRBD2,NA,TRBV2,TGTGCCAGCAGAGGCGGACTAGCGGGAGGATCTACCTACAATGAGCAGTTCTTC,CASRGGLAGGSTYNEQFF
TRBJ1-1,NA,NA,TRBV11-2,TGTGCCAGCAGCTCCTGGACAGAGGAAGCTTTCTTT,CASSSWTEEAFF
TRBJ2-5,NA,NA,TRBV5-1,TGCGCCAGCGCGGTATCAGAGACCCAGTACTTC,CASAVSETQYF
TRBJ2-1,TRBD2,NA,TRBV5-8,TGTGCCAGCAGCCAGGGGGGACTAGCCGGCGATGAGCAGTTCTTC,CASSQGGLAGDEQFF
TRBJ2-4,NA,NA,TRBV21-1,TGTGCCAGCAGCAAACCGACAAAAGCCAAAAACATTCAGTACTTC,CASSKPTKAKNIQYF
TRBJ2-2,NA,NA,TRBV9,TGTGCCAGCAGCGTAAGGGAGTTCGGCACCGGGGAGCTGTTTTTT,CASSVREFGTGELFF
TRBJ1-5,NA,NA,TRBV19,TGTGCCAGTAGTTTCCAGGCTAACAATCAGCCCCAGCATTTT,CASSFQANNQPQHF
TRBJ2-7,NA,NA,TRBV5-1,TGCGCCAGCAGCGGGGGCTCGACAGGAACAAAAGAGCAGTACTTC,CASSGGSTGTKEQYF
TRBJ2-1,TRBD2,NA,TRBV10-2,TGCGCCAGCAAAATAGCGGGTTCCTCCTACAATGAGCAGTTCTTC,CASKIAGSSYNEQFF
TRBJ2-5,TRBD2,NA,TRBV19,TGTGCCAGTAGTATAGAAAGCGGGAATCGGGAGACCCAGTACTTC,CASSIESGNRETQYF
TRBJ1-2,NA,NA,TRBV7-6,TGTGCCAGCAGCTTAGTTCGGGGAGGCTACACCTTC,CASSLVRGGYTF
TRBJ2-3,TRBD2,once,TRBV7-9,TGTGCCAGCAGCTTAGCTAGCGGGACTCGAGATACGCAGTATTTT,CASSLASGTRDTQYF
TRBJ2-7,TRBD2,NA,TRBV5-6,TGTGCCAGCAGCTCTAGCGGATACGAGCAGTACTTC,CASSSSGYEQYF
TRBJ1-5,TRBD1,few,TRBV2,TGTGCCAGCAAGTTACAGGGGGCAGGTAATCAGCCCCAGCATTTT,CASKLQGAGNQPQHF
TRBJ2-3,TRBD2,NA,TRBV30,TGTGCCTGGAGCCACGGACTAGCAGTGGCAGATACGCAGTATTTT,CAWSHGLAVADTQYF
TRBJ2-7,TRBD2,NA,TRBV5-4,TGTGCCAGCAGCTTGGGAGGCGGGAGGGGGGACGAGCAGTACTTC,CASSLGGGRGDEQYF
TRBJ2-7,TRBD2,NA,TRBV7-9,TGTGCCAGCAGCTTAGGACTAGCGGGAACTCAAGGGGCGCAGTACTTC,CASSLGLAGTQGAQYF
TRBJ2-1,TRBD2,NA,TRBV4-1,TGCGCCAGCAGCCAAGAAAGGACTAGCGGGAGCAATGAGCAGTTCTTC,CASSQERTSGSNEQFF
TRBJ2-7,NA,once,TRBV7-9,TGTGCCAGCAGCTTTGGATTGGCGGCCGGAGGATACGAGCAGTACTTC,CASSFGLAAGGYEQYF
TRBJ2-3,TRBD2,once,TRBV5-6,TGTGCCAGCAGCAAACTGACTAGCGGGAGAGCGCAGACGCAGTATTTT,CASSKLTSGRAQTQYF
TRBJ2-3,NA,NA,TRBV9,TGTGCCAGCAGCGTATTCGAGCGGAGAAGCACAGATACGCAGTATTTT,CASSVFERRSTDTQYF
TRBJ1-4,NA,NA,TRBV2,TGTGCCAGCAGGCAACTAAGTGAAAAACTGTTTTTT,CASRQLSEKLFF
TRBJ2-3,TRBD2,NA,TRBV4-1,TGCGCCAGCAGCCAGGTAGCGGGGCGTAGCACAGATACGCAGTATTTT,CASSQVAGRSTDTQYF
TRBJ2-3,TRBD2,NA,TRBV13,TGTGCCAGCAGCCAAAGCGGGAAAACTCGGGGCACAGATACGCAGTATTTT,CASSQSGKTRGTDTQYF
TRBJ1-6,NA,NA,TRBV7-2,TGTGCCAGCAGCTTAGGTGTTGGAGGTTCACCCCTCCACTTT,CASSLGVGGSPLHF
TRBJ1-5,NA,NA,TRBV18,TGTGCCAGCTCACCACTTTCGGCGGGTAGCAATCAGCCCCAGCATTTT,CASSPLSAGSNQPQHF
TRBJ2-7,TRBD1,NA,TRBV27,TGTGCCAGCAGTTTAGGCACAGGGGGCGGCGAGCAGTACTTC,CASSLGTGGGEQYF
TRBJ2-5,NA,NA,TRBV13,TGTGCCAGCAGCTTAGGCCGAGAAGAGACCCAGTACTTC,CASSLGREETQYF
TRBJ1-1,NA,few,TRBV5-4,TGTGCCAGCAGCTTGGCCAGGGCGAACACTGAAGCTTTCTTT,CASSLARANTEAFF
TRBJ2-2,NA,NA,TRBV28,TGTGCCAGCAGTTTACTCGGGAACCGGGAGCTGTTTTTT,CASSLLGNRELFF
TRBJ2-1,TRBD1,NA,TRBV7-7,TGTGCTAGCAGCTTAGCCGGGACAGGGGATTATGATGAGCAGTTCTTC,CASSLAGTGDYDEQFF